The present T cell receptor (beta chain) was sequenced within a study of CD8 T cells in Susac syndrome. Remarks on this clonotype: Its specificity is unknown.

It was with random hexamers that about 0.45 to 1 ug RNA was reverse transcribed. immunoSEQ multiplex PCR amplified TCR beta CDR3 across 54 Vbeta, 13 Jbeta. TCRdb reprocessed the immunoSEQ multiplex PCR reads with MiXCR, giving one entry per CDR3 protein. The sample consists of some 100,000 distinct CDR3 sequences, less than 95% of them appearing once. Bulk CD8+ and CD4+ cells came from magnetic negative isolation; CD8+ TEMRA by FACS. The study's findings and limits: The number of individuals included in the study's TCR sequencing and HLA analysis was acknowledged as relatively small.

This sequence originates from a human donor in good health. The sample was CD8+ T cells from PBMCs.

CDR3 DNA sequence: TGTGCCAGCAGTGCCAGGGACAGCAGTCCTCAGTACTTC. Amino acids: CASSARDSSPQYF. This rearrangement joins TRBV25-1 to TRBJ2-4, with 7 bases fitting TRBD1. Unmatched junction bases numbered 9, after V lost 4 bases and J lost 12 bases. Per the germline V gene, CDR1 is MGHDK and CDR2 is SYGVNS. The CDR3 consists of 13 residues.